These 29 T cell receptor beta chains were sequenced from one sample in a study of blood T cell repertoires in COVID-19. Using immunoSEQ multiplex PCR, the repertoire was profiled, and TCRdb retains in-frame clones only, with some absent. Of more than 150,000 clones listed, roughly 80% are singletons. Sequencing was performed on peripheral blood. The receptors were sampled from a man aged 45-65 years who had recovered from COVID-19.

The table lists this clone with a few counts. The chain uses TRBV5-6 and TRBJ2-7; 9 nucleotides align to TRBD1. The CDR3 is made up of 14 amino acids. With 3 bases clipped from V and 6 bases from J, the junction kept 7 bases outside the gene matches. The germline V gene has CDR1 SGHDT and CDR2 YYEEEE. CDR3 amino acids: CASSYGTGSSEQYF. The CDR3 DNA sequence: TGTGCCAGCAGCTATGGGACAGGGTCGTCCGAGCAGTACTTC.

The chain employs TRBV29-1 and TRBJ2-3, with 8 bases aligning to TRBD1. The germline CDR1 and CDR2 sequences are SQVTM and ANQGSEA. This CDR3 is 14 amino acids long. J was trimmed by 5 bases and V by 3 bases; bases with no gene match: 7. CDR3: CSVERTGGLDTQYF. For the CDR3, the DNA is TGCAGCGTTGAGCGCACAGGGGGTTTAGATACGCAGTATTTT.

DNA of the CDR3: TGTGCCAGCAGTCCTAGCGGGAGGGCCTCCTACGAGCAGTACTTC. Protein: CASSPSGRASYEQYF. The chain couples TRBV7-8 to TRBJ2-7; TRBD2 aligns across 12 bases. Germline CDR1 is SGHVS and CDR2 is FQNEAQ. J gave up 0 bases and V 6 bases, and 3 bases lay outside the gene matches. The CDR3 runs 15 residues.

V and J are TRBV5-8 and TRBJ1-2; 9 bases are a match to TRBD1. This CDR3 region has 17 residues. V dropped 0 bases and J dropped 3; count of bases not matched to a gene: 9. Per germline, CDR1 SGHTS and CDR2 YDEGEE. CDR3 sequence (DNA): TGTGCCAGCAGCTTGGATACAGGGGGCGATGCCCACTATGGCTACACCTTC. Protein product: CASSLDTGGDAHYGYTF.

The chain links TRBV29-1 to TRBJ1-1, with 8 bases matching TRBD1. CDR1 SQVTM and CDR2 ANQGSEA come from the germline V gene. This CDR3 contains 13 residues. The J segment lost 10 bases and the V segment lost 5 bases, leaving 12 bases of the junction unmatched. CDR3 coding DNA: TGCAGCGTTTCATATCAGGGGGCCGGTGTAGCTTTCTTT. Residues: CSVSYQGAGVAFF.

This clone was detected once. The CDR3 region is CASSAGTGSIEQYF. CDR3 nucleotide sequence: TGTGCCAGCAGTGCCGGGACAGGGTCGATCGAGCAGTACTTC. This rearrangement joins TRBV2 to TRBJ2-7; 9 positions match TRBD1. V shed 4 bases, J shed 6 bases, and the junction held 7 bases outside the gene matches. The CDR3 runs 14 residues. CDR1 and CDR2 from the germline V gene are SNHLY and FYNNEI.

The genes are TRBV27 and TRBJ2-2, with TRBD2 identical over 8 bases. Losses at the gene ends were 2 bases for V and 5 bases for J; bases not matched to a gene: 7. Looked up from germline, CDR1 is MNHEY and CDR2 is SMNVEV (reference sequence). This CDR3 has 16 amino acids. This CDR3 is CASSLRLAINTGELFF. DNA of the CDR3: TGTGCCAGCAGTTTAAGACTAGCGATCAATACCGGGGAGCTGTTTTTT.

The J gene is TRBJ2-2, the V gene TRBV3-1 (or the pseudogene TRBV3-2); 14 nucleotides align to TRBD2. Germline CDR1 LGHDT, CDR2 YNNKEL (reference sequence). The length of the CDR3 is 18 residues. J was trimmed by 4 bases and V by 5 bases; bases with no gene match: 9. Written as DNA, the CDR3 is TGTGCCAGCAGCTCGGGACTAGCGGGAGTCTGGGGCACCGGGGAGCTGTTTTTT. It encodes CASSSGLAGVWGTGELFF.

The chain recombines TRBV6-2 or TRBV6-3 with TRBJ2-5; 7 positions agree with TRBD2. V lost 5 bases, J lost 5 bases, and 5 bases stayed unmatched. CDR3 length: 13 amino acids. CDR1 is MNHEY, CDR2 SVGEGT, per germline. CDR3 region: CASSDWRGETQYF. As DNA, the CDR3 is TGTGCCAGCAGTGACTGGCGGGGGGAGACCCAGTACTTC.

This rearrangement joins TRBV24-1 to TRBJ2-2, with 9 bases matching TRBD1. The CDR3 loop spans 16 amino acids. V lost 4 bases, J lost 5 bases, and 7 bases stayed unmatched. CDR1 and CDR2 from the germline V gene are KGHDR and SFDVKD. Here the CDR3 DNA reads TGTGCCACCAGTGACTGGGGACAGGGAAATACCGGGGAGCTGTTTTTT. Its protein is CATSDWGQGNTGELFF.

The V gene is TRBV4-1, the J gene TRBJ2-5; 8 bases are a match to TRBD2. Per germline, CDR1 MGHRA and CDR2 YSYEKL. CDR3 size: 18 residues. V lost 0 bases, J lost 1 base, and 10 bases stayed unmatched. CDR3 amino acids: CASSQDTPSGQLQETQYF. The CDR3 region has the DNA TGCGCCAGCAGCCAAGATACCCCTAGCGGGCAACTCCAAGAGACCCAGTACTTC.

Details on this clone: The identical CDR3 is also encoded by other nucleotide sequences in the sample. The rearrangement uses TRBV19 and TRBJ2-2; D is unresolved. In germline, CDR1 is LNHDA, CDR2 SQIVND (reference sequence). The CDR3 consists of 13 residues. V lost 6 bases, J lost 1 base, and 6 bases lay in between. The DNA for the CDR3 is TGTGCCAGTAGCAACAGGAACACCGGGGAGCTGTTTTTT. Translating gives CASSNRNTGELFF.

The chain carries TRBV4-1 and TRBJ2-7; TRBD2 agrees at 9 bases. The length of the CDR3 is 17 residues. Germline-derived CDR1 and CDR2 are MGHRA and YSYEKL. V gave up 0 bases and J gave up 2 bases; unmatched junction bases: 8. The CDR3 nucleotides are TGCGCCAGCAGCCAAGATCATACGGCGGGAGGGACCTACGAGCAGTACTTC. The encoded protein is CASSQDHTAGGTYEQYF.

CDR3 amino acids: CASSLVMGDNKNTQYF. CDR3 DNA sequence: TGTGCCAGCAGCTTAGTTATGGGGGACAATAAAAATACGCAGTATTTT. This chain uses TRBV13 with TRBJ2-3, with D possibly matching TRBD1 (6 bases). Between the trimmed V and J ends, which lost 1 base and 7 bases, there was a span of 18 bases. In germline, CDR1 is PRHDT, CDR2 FYEKMQ (reference sequence). There are 16 residues in the CDR3.

The chain has TRBV2 and TRBJ1-4; 8 positions agree with TRBD1. J was trimmed by 2 bases and V by 8 bases; bases with no gene match: 4. Germline CDR1 and CDR2: SNHLY and FYNNEI. The CDR3 covers 14 residues. The CDR3 loop is CASAGTGTNEKLFF. CDR3 coding DNA: TGTGCCAGCGCCGGGACAGGCACTAATGAAAAACTGTTTTTT.

This sequence joins TRBV18 and TRBJ2-7; 9 nucleotides line up with TRBD1. The germline V gene encodes CDR1 KGHSH and CDR2 LQKENI. The ends lost 6 bases at V and 3 bases at J; junction bases unmatched: 6. The length of the CDR3 is 14 residues. The chain's CDR3 is CASSKTGGIYEQYF. The CDR3 DNA reads as TGTGCCAGCTCGAAGACAGGGGGTATCTACGAGCAGTACTTC.

This clone was observed a handful of times. The chain employs TRBV2 and TRBJ2-7; 12 bases are shared with TRBD1. V dropped 7 bases and J dropped 6; count of bases not matched to a gene: 10. This CDR3 is built from 15 residues. CDR1 is SNHLY, CDR2 FYNNEI, per germline. The CDR3 DNA sequence: TGTGCCAGCAAATTTGCCGGGACAGGGGGCGCCGAGCAGTACTTC. The encoded protein is CASKFAGTGGAEQYF.

This chain uses TRBV2 with TRBJ2-5, with 13 bases identical to TRBD2. The V gene end was trimmed by 4 bases and the J gene end by 5 bases; junction bases not matched to a gene: 4. This CDR3 comprises 15 residues. Germline assignment: CDR1 SNHLY and CDR2 FYNNEI. For the CDR3, the DNA is TGTGCCAGCAGTGTCGGACTAGCGGGAGACGAGACCCAGTACTTC. Translating it yields CASSVGLAGDETQYF.

V and J are TRBV7-9 and TRBJ2-1; D might be TRBD2 (5 bases). There are 13 residues in the CDR3. The germline V gene has CDR1 SEHNR and CDR2 FQNEAQ (reference sequence). Trimming removed 3 bases at V and 8 bases at J, with 11 bases between. The CDR3 DNA is TGTGCCAGCAGCTTGGCGGGCTCGGATGAGCAGTTCTTC. This encodes CASSLAGSDEQFF.

The chain uses TRBV12-2 and TRBJ1-5; TRBD1 is the table's D call, not checked against the DNA. TRBV12-2 is labeled a pseudogene. CDR3 length: 17 residues. CDR3 nucleotide sequence: TGTGCAAGTCGCTTAGAAACCCAGACACTTAGCAATCAGCCCCAGCATTTT. It specifies CASRLETQTLSNQPQHF.

The chain links TRBV6-5 to TRBJ1-5, with 8 bases fitting TRBD1. The length of the CDR3 is 14 residues. The germline V gene encodes CDR1 MNHEY and CDR2 SVGAGI. V was pared by 8 bases and J by 3 bases, with 6 bases of the junction left unmatched. CDR3 DNA: TGTGCCAGCTTCGGGGGACAGGCCAATCAGCCCCAGCATTTT. It yields the protein CASFGGQANQPQHF.

J is TRBJ2-3 and V is TRBV3-1 (or the pseudogene TRBV3-2); the D gene is possibly TRBD2 (6 bases). The CDR3 spans 17 residues. Germline CDR1 LGHDT, CDR2 YNNKEL (reference sequence). The germline V and J ends were trimmed by 4 bases and 6 bases, with 23 bases remaining between them. CDR3 sequence (DNA): TGTGCCAGCAGCCGCCAGAGGACACTCACGGGAGCGGATACGCAGTATTTT. Its protein is CASSRQRTLTGADTQYF.

This chain uses TRBV2 with TRBJ1-2, with D maybe TRBD1 (5 bases). The germline CDR1 and CDR2 sequences are SNHLY and FYNNEI. The CDR3 has 15 residues. Trimming removed 6 bases at V and 5 bases at J, with 19 bases between. The CDR3 spells CASSRGDTTWYGYTF. CDR3 bases: TGTGCCAGCAGCCGGGGGGATACGACTTGGTATGGCTACACCTTC.

This clone was seen a handful of times. The chain combines TRBV6-4 with TRBJ2-7; D is undetermined. The CDR3 loop spans 11 amino acids. Between the trimmed V and J ends, which lost 4 bases and 4 bases, there was a span of 5 bases. Germline loops: CDR1 MRHNA, CDR2 SNTAGT. The DNA for the CDR3 is TGTGCCAGCAGTGGGGCGTACGAGCAGTACTTC. As protein: CASSGAYEQYF.

This clone was detected a few times. The chain couples TRBV6-5 to TRBJ1-1; D uncertain. V lost 6 bases, J lost 4 bases, and 15 bases lay in between. This CDR3 spans 14 amino acids. Germline loops: CDR1 MNHEY, CDR2 SVGAGI. Written as DNA, the CDR3 is TGTGCCAGCAGAGCCACCTTTACGGTCACTGAAGCTTTCTTT. Translated, it gives CASRATFTVTEAFF.

The V gene is TRBV13, the J gene TRBJ1-1, with 9 bases that match TRBD1. J was trimmed by 1 base and V by 7 bases; bases with no gene match: 1. Germline CDR1 and CDR2: PRHDT and FYEKMQ (reference sequence). The CDR3 has 13 residues. CDR3 loop: CASKQGANTEAFF. The CDR3 DNA is TGTGCCAGCAAACAGGGGGCGAACACTGAAGCTTTCTTT.

The genes are TRBV7-2 and TRBJ2-7; 7 bases match TRBD1. Germline V gene lookup returns CDR1 SGHTA and CDR2 FQGNSA. CDR3 length equals 15 residues. V shed 5 bases, J shed 2 bases, and the junction held 9 bases outside the gene matches. The CDR3 loop is CASSQQGVSAYEQYF. The CDR3 DNA reads TGTGCCAGCAGCCAGCAGGGGGTCTCGGCCTACGAGCAGTACTTC.

The table lists this clone with many counts. This sequence joins TRBV18 and TRBJ2-2, with D possibly being TRBD2 (5 bases). This CDR3 is 16 amino acids long. Germline V gives CDR1 KGHSH, CDR2 LQKENI. The V and J ends lost 0 bases and 7 bases respectively, with 15 bases between them. The CDR3 DNA sequence: TGTGCCAGCTCACCACCAGTCTCCGGGGTTGGCGGGGAGCTGTTTTTT. Its protein is CASSPPVSGVGGELFF.

The chain uses TRBV29-1 and TRBJ2-2; TRBD1 aligns across 8 bases. CDR3 size: 15 residues. CDR1 SQVTM and CDR2 ANQGSEA come from the germline V gene. Trimming took 3 bases from V and 3 from J; bases not matched to a gene: 6. CDR3 residues: CSVDPQGADTGELFF. The CDR3 DNA follows: TGCAGCGTTGATCCGCAGGGGGCTGACACCGGGGAGCTGTTTTTT.